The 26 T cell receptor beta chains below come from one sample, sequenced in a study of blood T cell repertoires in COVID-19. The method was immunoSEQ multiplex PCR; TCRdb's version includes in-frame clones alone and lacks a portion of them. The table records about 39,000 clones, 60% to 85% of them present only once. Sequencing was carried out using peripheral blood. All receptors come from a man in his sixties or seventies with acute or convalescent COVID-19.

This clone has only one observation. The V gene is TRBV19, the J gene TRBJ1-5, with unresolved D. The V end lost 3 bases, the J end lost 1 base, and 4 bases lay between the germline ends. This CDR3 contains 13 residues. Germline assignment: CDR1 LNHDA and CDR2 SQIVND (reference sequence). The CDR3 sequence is CASSISSNQPQHF. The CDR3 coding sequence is TGTGCCAGTAGTATTAGCAGCAATCAGCCCCAGCATTTT.

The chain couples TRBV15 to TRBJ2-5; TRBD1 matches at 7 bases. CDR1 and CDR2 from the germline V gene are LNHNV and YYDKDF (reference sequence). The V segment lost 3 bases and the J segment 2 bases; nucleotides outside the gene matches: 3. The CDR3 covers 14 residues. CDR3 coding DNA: TGTGCCACCAGCAGCCGGGACAGTCAAGAGACCCAGTACTTC. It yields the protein CATSSRDSQETQYF.

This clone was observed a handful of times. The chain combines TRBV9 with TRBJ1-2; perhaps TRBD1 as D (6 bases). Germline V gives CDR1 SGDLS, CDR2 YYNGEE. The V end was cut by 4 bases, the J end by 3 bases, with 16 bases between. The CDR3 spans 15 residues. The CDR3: CASSPNLQGDYGYTF. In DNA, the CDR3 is TGTGCCAGCAGCCCGAACTTACAGGGCGACTATGGCTACACCTTC.

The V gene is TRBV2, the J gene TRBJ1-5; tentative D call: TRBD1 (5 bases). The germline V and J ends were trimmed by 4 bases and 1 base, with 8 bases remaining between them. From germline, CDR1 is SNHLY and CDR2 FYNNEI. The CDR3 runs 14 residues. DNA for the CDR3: TGTGCCAGCAGTGGTGACAGCAGCAATCAGCCCCAGCATTTT. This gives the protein CASSGDSSNQPQHF.

CDR3 nucleotide sequence: TGTGCCAGCAGCCAACGACTAGCGGGAGCAACAGATACGCAGTATTTT. Its protein product is CASSQRLAGATDTQYF. The V gene is TRBV3-1 (or the pseudogene TRBV3-2), the J gene TRBJ2-3; 12 nucleotides match TRBD2. CDR1 is LGHDT, CDR2 YNNKEL, per germline (reference sequence). The CDR3 is made up of 16 amino acids. Trimming at V came to 2 bases and at J to 3 bases, leaving 3 bases not matched to a gene.

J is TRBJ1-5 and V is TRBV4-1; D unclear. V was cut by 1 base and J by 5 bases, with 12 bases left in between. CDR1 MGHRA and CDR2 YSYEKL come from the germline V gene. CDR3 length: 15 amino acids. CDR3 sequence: CASSQGEAAYQPQHF. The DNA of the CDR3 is TGCGCCAGCAGCCAAGGGGAGGCAGCGTATCAGCCCCAGCATTTT.

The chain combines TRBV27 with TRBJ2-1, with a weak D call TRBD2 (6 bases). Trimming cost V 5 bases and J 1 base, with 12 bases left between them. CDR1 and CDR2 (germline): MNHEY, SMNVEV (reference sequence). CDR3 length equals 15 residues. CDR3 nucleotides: TGTGCCAGCAGTCACCCCGGGGGATCCTACAATGAGCAGTTCTTC. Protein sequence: CASSHPGGSYNEQFF.

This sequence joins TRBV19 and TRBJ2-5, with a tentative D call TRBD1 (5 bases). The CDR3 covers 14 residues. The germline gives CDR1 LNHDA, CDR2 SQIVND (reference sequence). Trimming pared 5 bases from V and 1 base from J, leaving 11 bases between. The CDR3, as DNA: TGTGCCAGTAGTGTTCAGGGTGCCCAAGAGACCCAGTACTTC. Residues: CASSVQGAQETQYF.

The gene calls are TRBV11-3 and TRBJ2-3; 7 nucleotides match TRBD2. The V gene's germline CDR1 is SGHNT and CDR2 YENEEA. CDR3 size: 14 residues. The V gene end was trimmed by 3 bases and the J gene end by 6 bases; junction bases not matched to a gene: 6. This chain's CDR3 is CASSLSGGTDTQYF. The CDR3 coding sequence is TGTGCCAGCAGCTTGTCGGGAGGAACGGATACGCAGTATTTT.

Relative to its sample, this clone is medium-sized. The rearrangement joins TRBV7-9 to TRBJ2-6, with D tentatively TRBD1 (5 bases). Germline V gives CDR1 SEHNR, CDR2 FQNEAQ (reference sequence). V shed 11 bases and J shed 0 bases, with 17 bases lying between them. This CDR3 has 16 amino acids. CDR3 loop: CAYLGRADSGANVLTF. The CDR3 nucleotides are TGTGCCTACCTTGGCAGGGCCGACTCTGGGGCCAACGTCCTGACTTTC.

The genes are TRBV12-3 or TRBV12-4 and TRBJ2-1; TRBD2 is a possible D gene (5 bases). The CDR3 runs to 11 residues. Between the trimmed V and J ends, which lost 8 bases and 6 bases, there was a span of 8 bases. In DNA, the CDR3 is TGTGCCAGCTGGGAGTCCAATGAGCAGTTCTTC. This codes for CASWESNEQFF.

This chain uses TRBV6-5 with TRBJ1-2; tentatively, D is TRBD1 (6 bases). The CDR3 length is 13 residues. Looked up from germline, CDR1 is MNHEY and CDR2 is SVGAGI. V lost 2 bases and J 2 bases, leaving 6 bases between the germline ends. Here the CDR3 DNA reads TGTGCCAGCAGTTACGACAGGAACTATGGCTACACCTTC. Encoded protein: CASSYDRNYGYTF.

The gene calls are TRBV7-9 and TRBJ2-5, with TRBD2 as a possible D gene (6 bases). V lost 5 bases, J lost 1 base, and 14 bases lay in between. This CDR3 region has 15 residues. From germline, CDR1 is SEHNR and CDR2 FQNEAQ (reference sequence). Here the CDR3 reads CASSPTWRGQETQYF. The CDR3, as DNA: TGTGCCAGCAGCCCTACGTGGAGGGGCCAAGAGACCCAGTACTTC.

For the CDR3, the DNA is TGCGCCAGCAGCTTGAGAGGGAACACTGAAGCTTTCTTT. Protein sequence: CASSLRGNTEAFF. This chain joins TRBV5-1 and TRBJ1-1; D is uncertain. Trimming removed 1 base from V and 1 base from J, with 5 bases in between. This CDR3 comprises 13 residues. Germline CDR1 reads SGHRS; CDR2 reads YFSETQ.

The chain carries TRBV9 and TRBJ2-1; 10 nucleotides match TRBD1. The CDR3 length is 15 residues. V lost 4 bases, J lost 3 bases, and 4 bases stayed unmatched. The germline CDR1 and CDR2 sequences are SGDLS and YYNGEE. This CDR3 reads CASSLGQGNYNEQFF. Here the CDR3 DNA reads TGTGCCAGCAGCTTGGGACAGGGGAACTACAATGAGCAGTTCTTC.

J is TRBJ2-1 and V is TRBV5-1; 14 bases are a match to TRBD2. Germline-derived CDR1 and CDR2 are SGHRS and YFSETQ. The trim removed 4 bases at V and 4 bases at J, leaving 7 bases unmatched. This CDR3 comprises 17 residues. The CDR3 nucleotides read TGCGCCAGCAGCCTGACTAGCGGGAGGGTTTTATACAATGAGCAGTTCTTC. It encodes CASSLTSGRVLYNEQFF.

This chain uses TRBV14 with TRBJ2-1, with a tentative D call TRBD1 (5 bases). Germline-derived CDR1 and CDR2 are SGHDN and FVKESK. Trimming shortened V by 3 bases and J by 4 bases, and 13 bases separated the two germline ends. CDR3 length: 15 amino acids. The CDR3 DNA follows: TGTGCCAGCAGCCAGGGGCCCCCTCCATACAATGAGCAGTTCTTC. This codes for CASSQGPPPYNEQFF. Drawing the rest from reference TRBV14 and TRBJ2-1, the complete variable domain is EAGVTQFPSHSVIEKGQTVTLRCDPISGHDNLYWYRRVMGKEIKFLLHFVKESKQDESGMPNNRFLAERTGGTYSTLKVQPAELEDSGVYFCASSQGPPPYNEQFFGPGTRLTVL.

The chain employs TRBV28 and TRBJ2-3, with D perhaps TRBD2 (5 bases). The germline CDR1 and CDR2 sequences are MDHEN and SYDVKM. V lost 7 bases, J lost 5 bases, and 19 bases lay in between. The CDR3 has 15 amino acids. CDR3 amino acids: CASTMASGWLDTQYF. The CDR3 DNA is TGTGCCAGCACCATGGCAAGCGGTTGGTTAGATACGCAGTATTTT. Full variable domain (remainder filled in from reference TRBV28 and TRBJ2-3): DVKVTQSSRYLVKRTGEKVFLECVQDMDHENMFWYRQDPGLGLRLIYFSYDVKMKEKGDIPEGYSVSREKKERFSLILESASTNQTSMYLCASTMASGWLDTQYFGPGTRLTVL.

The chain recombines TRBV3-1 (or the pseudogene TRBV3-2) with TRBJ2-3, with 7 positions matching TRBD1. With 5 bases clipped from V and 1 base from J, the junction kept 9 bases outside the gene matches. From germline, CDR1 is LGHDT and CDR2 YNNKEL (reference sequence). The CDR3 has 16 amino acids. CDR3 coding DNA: TGTGCCAGCAGCGGACACCGGGACAGTGGCACAGATACGCAGTATTTT. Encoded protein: CASSGHRDSGTDTQYF.

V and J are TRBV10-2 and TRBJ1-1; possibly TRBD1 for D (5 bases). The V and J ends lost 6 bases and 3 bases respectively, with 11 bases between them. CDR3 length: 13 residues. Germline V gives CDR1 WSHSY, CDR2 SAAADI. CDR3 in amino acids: CASRGLRDTEAFF. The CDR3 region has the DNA TGCGCCAGCAGGGGGCTGAGAGACACTGAAGCTTTCTTT.

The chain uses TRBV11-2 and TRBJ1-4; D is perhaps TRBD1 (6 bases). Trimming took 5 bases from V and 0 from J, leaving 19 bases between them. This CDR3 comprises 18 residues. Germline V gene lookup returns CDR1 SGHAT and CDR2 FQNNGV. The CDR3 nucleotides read TGTGCCAGCAGCATCAGGGGTTCGGGTCTTACAACTAATGAAAAACTGTTTTTT. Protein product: CASSIRGSGLTTNEKLFF.

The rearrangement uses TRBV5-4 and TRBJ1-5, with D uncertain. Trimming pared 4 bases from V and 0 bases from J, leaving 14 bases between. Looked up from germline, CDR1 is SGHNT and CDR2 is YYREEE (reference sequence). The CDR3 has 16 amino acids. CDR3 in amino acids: CASSVEPPGSNQPQHF. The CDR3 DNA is TGTGCCAGCAGCGTTGAACCCCCGGGTAGCAATCAGCCCCAGCATTTT.

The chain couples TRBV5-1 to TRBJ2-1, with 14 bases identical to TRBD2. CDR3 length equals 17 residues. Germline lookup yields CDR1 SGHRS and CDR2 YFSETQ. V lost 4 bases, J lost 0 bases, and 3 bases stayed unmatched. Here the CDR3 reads CASSPGLAGVSYNEQFF. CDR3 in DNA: TGCGCCAGCAGCCCGGGACTAGCGGGAGTCTCCTACAATGAGCAGTTCTTC.

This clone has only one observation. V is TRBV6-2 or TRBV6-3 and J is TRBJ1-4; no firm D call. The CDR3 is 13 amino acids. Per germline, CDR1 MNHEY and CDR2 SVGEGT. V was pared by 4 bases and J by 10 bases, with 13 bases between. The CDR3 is CASSSPNSGKLFF. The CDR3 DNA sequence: TGTGCCAGCAGTTCACCGAACTCTGGAAAACTGTTTTTT.

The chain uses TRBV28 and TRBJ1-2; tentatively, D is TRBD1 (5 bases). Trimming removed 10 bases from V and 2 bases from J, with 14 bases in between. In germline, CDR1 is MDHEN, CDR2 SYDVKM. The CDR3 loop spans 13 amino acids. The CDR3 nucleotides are TGTGCCATCCAGGCCGGGGGGAACTATGGCTACACCTTC. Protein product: CAIQAGGNYGYTF.

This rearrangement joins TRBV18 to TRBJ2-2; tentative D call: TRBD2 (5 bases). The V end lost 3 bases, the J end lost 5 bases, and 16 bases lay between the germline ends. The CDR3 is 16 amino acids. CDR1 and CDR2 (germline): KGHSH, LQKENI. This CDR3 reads CASSPRGKVQTGELFF. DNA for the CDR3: TGTGCCAGCTCACCTAGAGGGAAAGTACAAACCGGGGAGCTGTTTTTT.